The 11 T cell receptor beta chains in this list originate from one sample, sequenced in a study of cytomegalovirus exposure and HLA in healthy donors. Repertoires were generated with immunoSEQ multiplex PCR, while TCRdb's copy carries only in-frame clones and drops some. Of over 250,000 clones in the sample, approximately 86% were seen once. Material: PBMCs. These receptors all come from a woman aged 25-40 years in good health and CMV-seropositive.

The chain carries TRBV5-4 and TRBJ1-5; D perhaps matches TRBD1 (6 bases). V was shortened by 0 bases and J by 7 bases, with 11 bases between the two germline ends. CDR3 length equals 14 residues. The germline V gene encodes CDR1 SGHNT and CDR2 YYREEE (reference sequence). As DNA, the CDR3 is TGTGCCAGCAGCTTGGCGGGGGCTGGGCAGCCCCAGCATTTT. Translating gives CASSLAGAGQPQHF.

In this sample, this clone turned up a few times. This chain uses TRBV28 with TRBJ1-1, with D possibly TRBD1 on 5 matching bases. Germline lookup yields CDR1 MDHEN and CDR2 SYDVKM. Trimming removed 7 bases from V and 5 bases from J, with 17 bases in between. The CDR3 totals 14 residues. CDR3 DNA: TGTGCCAGCACCTACTCCACCAGGGCTACTGAAGCTTTCTTT. This gives the protein CASTYSTRATEAFF.

The V call is TRBV29-1, the J call TRBJ1-4, with TRBD1 matching over 10 bases. The CDR3 is made up of 16 amino acids. V shed 6 bases and J 7 bases; nucleotides not matched to a gene: 14. Germline CDR1 reads SQVTM; CDR2 reads ANQGSEA. The CDR3 bases are TGCAGCGTCGGAGGAACTAGACAGGGGGCCCGTGAAAAACTGTTTTTT. Translated: CSVGGTRQGAREKLFF. The complete variable domain, with remaining parts taken from reference TRBV29-1 and TRBJ1-4, reads SAVISQKPSRDICQRGTSLTIQCQVDSQVTMMFWYRQQPGQSLTLIATANQGSEATYESGFVIDKFPISRPNLTFSTLTVSNMSPEDSSIYLCSVGGTRQGAREKLFFGSGTQLSVL.

V gene TRBV7-6 combines with J gene TRBJ1-1; 7 positions agree with TRBD1. The length of the CDR3 is 14 residues. J gave up 4 bases and V 5 bases, and 7 bases lay outside the gene matches. Germline assignment: CDR1 SGHVS and CDR2 FNYEAQ. CDR3 DNA sequence: TGTGCCAGCAGCCTTGGACAGGTGGCCACTGAAGCTTTCTTT. It encodes CASSLGQVATEAFF.

The V gene is TRBV7-9, the J gene TRBJ1-1, with 8 bases aligning to TRBD1. The length of the CDR3 is 16 residues. Germline V gene lookup returns CDR1 SEHNR and CDR2 FQNEAQ (reference sequence). The trim removed 6 bases at V and 2 bases at J, leaving 11 bases unmatched. CDR3 loop: CASRGDRRNVNTEAFF. Written as DNA, the CDR3 is TGTGCCAGCAGGGGGGACAGGAGGAACGTTAACACTGAAGCTTTCTTT.

The V call is TRBV7-3, the J call TRBJ2-7, with 7 bases aligning to TRBD1. Germline V gene sequence: CDR1 SGHTA, CDR2 FQGTGA. The length of the CDR3 is 13 residues. V shed 5 bases, J shed 1 base, and the junction held 2 bases outside the gene matches. As DNA, the CDR3 is TGTGCCAGCAGCAAGGACAGGTCCTACGAGCAGTACTTC. It is translated as CASSKDRSYEQYF. The complete variable domain, with remaining parts taken from reference TRBV7-3 and TRBJ2-7, reads GAGVSQTPSNKVTEKGKYVELRCDPISGHTALYWYRQSLGQGPEFLIYFQGTGAADDSGLPNDRFFAVRPEGSVSTLKIQRTERGDSAVYLCASSKDRSYEQYFGPGTRLTVT.

This rearrangement joins TRBV7-9 to TRBJ1-2; D is uncertain. Germline assignment: CDR1 SEHNR and CDR2 FQNEAQ (reference sequence). V dropped 1 base and J dropped 4 bases, with 10 bases sitting between them. The CDR3 is 14 amino acids. The CDR3 coding sequence is TGTGCCAGCAGCTTAGGGAGGGCTACCTATGGCTACACCTTC. Its translation is CASSLGRATYGYTF.

The J gene is TRBJ1-2, the V gene TRBV28; D is uncertain. CDR3 size: 13 residues. Germline assignment: CDR1 MDHEN and CDR2 SYDVKM. Trimming cost V 5 bases and J 1 base, with 8 bases left between them. The CDR3 loop is CASSTLVNYGYTF. CDR3 DNA: TGTGCCAGCAGTACACTCGTTAACTATGGCTACACCTTC.

This clone has a handful of counts. The rearrangement uses TRBV28 and TRBJ2-5; D call uncertain. This CDR3 is 15 amino acids long. Trimming removed 5 bases from V and 5 bases from J, with 18 bases in between. The germline V gene encodes CDR1 MDHEN and CDR2 SYDVKM. CDR3 sequence reads: CASSPLVMVGETQYF. CDR3 nucleotides: TGTGCCAGCAGTCCCCTGGTGATGGTCGGGGAGACCCAGTACTTC.

This chain joins TRBV4-1 and TRBJ2-7; TRBD1 matches 8 bases. This CDR3 is built from 15 residues. V lost 4 bases, J lost 1 base, and 6 bases stayed unmatched. From germline, CDR1 is MGHRA and CDR2 YSYEKL. CDR3 protein: CASSLGTGSSYEQYF. The CDR3 region has the DNA TGCGCCAGCAGCCTCGGGACAGGTTCTTCCTACGAGCAGTACTTC.

The chain has TRBV4-3 and TRBJ2-3; tentative D call: TRBD2 (5 bases). Germline CDR1 LGHNA, CDR2 YSLEER. Trimming removed 0 bases at V and 0 bases at J, with 10 bases between. This CDR3 spans 16 amino acids. CDR3 DNA: TGCGCCAGCAGCCAAGATCGAACGGGGAGCACAGATACGCAGTATTTT. Translating gives CASSQDRTGSTDTQYF.